This TCR beta chain was observed in a study of blood T cells in healthy people across ages. The CDR3 has 14 amino acids. Trimming took 3 bases from V and 0 from J, leaving 8 bases between them. Germline lookup yields CDR1 SEHNR and CDR2 FQNEAQ (reference sequence). The second PCR ran roughly 7 to 12 cycles with a sample-barcoded 5' primer and J-beta primers. Using its own MiXCR run on the 5' RACE reads, TCRdb lists one record per CDR3 protein. The data show fewer than 750,000 distinct CDR3 sequences, with about 50% seen just once and roughly 12% held by the top ten. The sample was blood. The source of this sequence is an elderly woman in good health. V is TRBV7-9 and J is TRBJ1-1; D is unresolved. The CDR3 loop is CASSFQEMNTEAFF. CDR3 sequence (DNA): TGTGCCAGCAGCTTCCAGGAAATGAACACTGAAGCTTTCTTT.